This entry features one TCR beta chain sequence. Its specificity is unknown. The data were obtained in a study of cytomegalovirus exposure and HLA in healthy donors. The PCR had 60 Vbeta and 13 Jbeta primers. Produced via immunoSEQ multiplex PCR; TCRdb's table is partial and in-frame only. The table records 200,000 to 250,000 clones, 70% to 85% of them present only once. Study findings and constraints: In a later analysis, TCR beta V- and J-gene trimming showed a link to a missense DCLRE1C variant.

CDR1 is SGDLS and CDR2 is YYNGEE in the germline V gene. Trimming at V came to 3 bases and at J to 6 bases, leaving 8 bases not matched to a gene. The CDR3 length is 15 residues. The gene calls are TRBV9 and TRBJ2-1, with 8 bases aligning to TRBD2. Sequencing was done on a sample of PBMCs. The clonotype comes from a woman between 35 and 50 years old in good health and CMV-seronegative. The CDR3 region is CASSGDGTRGNEQFF. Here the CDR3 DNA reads TGTGCCAGCAGCGGGGATGGGACTAGGGGCAATGAGCAGTTCTTC.